This entry features one T cell receptor (beta chain) sequence. What it binds is unknown. CDR3 length: 17 residues. Trimming cost V 0 bases and J 2 bases; bases outside gene matches: 6. Germline V gene lookup returns CDR1 MGHRA and CDR2 YSYEKL. Measured with immunoSEQ multiplex PCR; TCRdb has only the in-frame clones, and not every one. This sample has about 43,000 clones, with approximately 83% found just once. The data belong to a study of PD-L1 blockade in urothelial cancer. Study-wide background: Blood was tested 3 weeks (second dose) and 6 weeks into treatment. Study-level results: Below-median TCR clonality that was measured in pretreatment blood predicted better survival.

Regarding time point: peripheral blood 6 weeks after treatment start. The chain combines TRBV4-1 with TRBJ2-7; 11 bases are shared with TRBD2. The sequence was collected from a man in his sixties with urothelial cancer. The starting material was PBMCs, obtained around atezolizumab (anti-PD-L1) treatment. Written as DNA, the CDR3 is TGCGCCAGCAGCCAAGATACTAGCGGGGGTTTCGCCTACGAGCAGTACTTC. It encodes CASSQDTSGGFAYEQYF.